The following is a T cell receptor (beta chain) sequence with its context. The record originates from a study of shared clonotypes between healthy human individuals. Trimming removed 6 bases from V and 1 base from J, with 4 bases in between. Germline values: CDR1 MNHNY, CDR2 SVGAGI (reference sequence). CDR3 size: 12 residues. CD8 cells classed as naive were CD45RO-negative and positively selected for CCR7, excluding terminally differentiated effector memory CD45RA+ cells. Produced via immunoSEQ multiplex PCR; TCRdb's table is partial and in-frame only. Of millions of clones listed, about 95% are singletons.

The specimen was naive CD8+ T cells sorted from blood. The rearrangement uses TRBV6-6 and TRBJ2-1; D gene uncertain. The source is a man younger than 35 in good health. This CDR3 is CASRESYNEQFF. In DNA, the CDR3 is TGTGCCAGCAGGGAGTCCTACAATGAGCAGTTCTTC.